One and the same sample provided the 23 T cell receptor beta chains below, sequenced in a study of cytomegalovirus exposure and HLA in healthy donors. TCRdb's copy holds only in-frame clones and misses some; the assay was immunoSEQ multiplex PCR. The data hold 200,000 to 300,000 clones, with roughly nine tenths observed a single time. The material sequenced was PBMCs. Receptor source: a man aged 18-30 years in good health and CMV-seropositive.

V and J are TRBV29-1 and TRBJ2-4; 7 bases line up with TRBD1. Germline CDR1 is SQVTM and CDR2 is ANQGSEA. CDR3 size: 13 residues. V lost 7 bases, J lost 2 bases, and 5 bases stayed unmatched. CDR3 in amino acids: CSATGEPKNIQYF. The CDR3 DNA reads as TGCAGCGCAACAGGGGAACCCAAAAACATTCAGTACTTC.

This clone has just one count. V gene TRBV4-2 combines with J gene TRBJ1-2; the D is unclear. Trimming removed 0 bases at V and 4 bases at J, with 12 bases between. Per the germline V gene, CDR1 is LGHNA and CDR2 is YNFKEQ. The CDR3 spans 15 residues. In DNA form, the CDR3 reads TGTGCCAGCAGCCAAGAGTTTCAGGAATTCTATGGCTACACCTTC. It translates to CASSQEFQEFYGYTF.

The chain employs TRBV28 and TRBJ2-3; D may be TRBD2 (6 bases). The CDR3 sequence is 13 residues long. V lost 6 bases and J 4 bases, leaving 11 bases between the germline ends. Germline CDR1 is MDHEN and CDR2 is SYDVKM. The CDR3 DNA is TGTGCCAGCAGCGGGAGAGTTTCAGATACGCAGTATTTT. This gives the protein CASSGRVSDTQYF.

The chain has TRBV2 and TRBJ2-7; 9 positions agree with TRBD1. Germline trimming cut 7 bases from V and 3 bases from J; bases unmatched to any gene: 4. The CDR3 length is 13 residues. From germline, CDR1 is SNHLY and CDR2 FYNNEI. The CDR3 DNA is TGTGCCAGCAACCGGGACAGGGACTACGAGCAGTACTTC. The encoded protein is CASNRDRDYEQYF. The whole variable domain, remainder taken from reference TRBV2 and TRBJ2-7, is EPEVTQTPSHQVTQMGQEVILRCVPISNHLYFYWYRQILGQKVEFLVSFYNNEISEKSEIFDDQFSVERPDGSNFTLKIRSTKLEDSAMYFCASNRDRDYEQYFGPGTRLTVT.

This rearrangement joins TRBV7-3 to TRBJ2-1; D assignment may be TRBD1 or TRBD2 (5 bases each). This CDR3 is built from 12 residues. Between the trimmed V and J ends, which lost 5 bases and 12 bases, there was a span of 14 bases. Germline V gene data show CDR1 as SGHTA and CDR2 as FQGTGA. CDR3 loop: CASSLDRGGQFF. DNA of the CDR3: TGTGCCAGCAGCCTAGACCGGGGCGGGCAGTTCTTC.

About this clone itself: Germline is not matched at one junction end, which may reflect a read error. This chain connects TRBV5-1 to TRBJ2-2; D tentatively fits TRBD1 or TRBD2 (6 bases each). The CDR3 is made up of 15 amino acids. In germline, CDR1 is SGHRS, CDR2 YFSETQ. The DNA for the CDR3 is TGCGCCAGCAGTCGAACGGACAGTCGCACCGGGGGGCTGTTTTTT. It codes for CASSRTDSRTGGLFF.

CDR3 sequence reads: CASSSDRGGTEAFF. Here the CDR3 DNA reads TGTGCCAGCAGTTCGGACAGGGGGGGCACTGAAGCTTTCTTT. This rearrangement joins TRBV6-5 to TRBJ1-1; 10 positions match TRBD1. V was pared by 4 bases and J by 4 bases, with 3 bases of the junction left unmatched. CDR3 length: 14 residues. Germline V gives CDR1 MNHEY, CDR2 SVGAGI.

This sequence joins TRBV12-5 and TRBJ1-2, with a tentative D call TRBD1 (5 bases). Trimming stripped 2 bases from V and 7 bases from J, with 17 bases between. The CDR3 is 15 amino acids. Germline values: CDR1 LGHNT, CDR2 FRNRAP. This CDR3 is CASGLRGALVGGYTF. CDR3 sequence (DNA): TGTGCTAGTGGTTTGCGGGGCGCCCTCGTGGGTGGCTACACCTTC. The full variable domain, its missing parts supplied by reference TRBV12-5 and TRBJ1-2, is DARVTQTPRHKVTEMGQEVTMRCQPILGHNTVFWYRQTMMQGLELLAYFRNRAPLDDSGMPKDRFSAEMPDATLATLKIQPSEPRDSAVYFCASGLRGALVGGYTFGSGTRLTVV.

This rearrangement joins TRBV25-1 to TRBJ1-2; D is undetermined. Germline lookup yields CDR1 MGHDK and CDR2 SYGVNS. The CDR3 spans 12 residues. Trimming cost V 5 bases and J 7 bases, with 11 bases left between them. CDR3 sequence reads: CASSQMFGGYTF. DNA for the CDR3: TGTGCCAGCAGTCAGATGTTCGGTGGCTACACCTTC.

This chain links TRBV27 with TRBJ2-3; 7 bases map to TRBD2. The CDR3 extends over 14 amino acids. V was pared by 4 bases and J by 5 bases, with 6 bases of the junction left unmatched. Germline V gene sequence: CDR1 MNHEY, CDR2 SMNVEV (reference sequence). The CDR3 loop reads CASSSGLDIDTQYF. The CDR3 DNA reads TGTGCCAGCAGTTCCGGACTAGATATAGATACGCAGTATTTT.

The chain combines TRBV6-4 with TRBJ1-1; no firm D call. The CDR3 extends over 13 amino acids. Trimming took off 3 bases at V and 1 base at J, with 6 bases between the two ends. Germline assignment: CDR1 MRHNA and CDR2 SNTAGT. As DNA, the CDR3 is TGTGCCAGCAGTGAGGGATCGAACACTGAAGCTTTCTTT. This codes for CASSEGSNTEAFF.

The genes are TRBV5-1 and TRBJ2-7; 8 bases are shared with TRBD2. The CDR3 runs to 14 residues. Germline loops: CDR1 SGHRS, CDR2 YFSETQ. V trimming: 5 bases; J trimming: 0 bases; junction bases outside the gene matches: 4. The CDR3 loop is CASSSGMGSYEQYF. The CDR3 DNA follows: TGCGCCAGCAGTAGCGGGATGGGCTCCTACGAGCAGTACTTC.

This clone appeared a few times. The chain is built from TRBV30 and TRBJ2-2, with D unresolved. CDR3 length equals 14 residues. V was pared by 0 bases and J by 7 bases, with 12 bases between. Germline-derived CDR1 and CDR2 are GTSNPN and SVGIG (reference sequence). CDR3 coding DNA: TGTGCCTGGAGTGTACAACATAATGACGGGGAGCTGTTTTTT. Its protein is CAWSVQHNDGELFF.

The CDR3 DNA is TGTGCCAGTAGTATCCCGCAGGTAGGCGGGGAGCTGTTTTTT. This codes for CASSIPQVGGELFF. This chain joins TRBV19 and TRBJ2-2; D remains unclear. V dropped 3 bases and J dropped 7 bases, with 12 bases sitting between them. The CDR3 loop spans 14 amino acids. CDR1 and CDR2 (germline): LNHDA, SQIVND (reference sequence).

The chain couples TRBV10-3 to TRBJ2-1, with TRBD2 matching over 8 bases. The junction had 11 bases not matched to a gene; V was cut back by 2 bases and J by 8 bases. Germline V CDR1 and CDR2: ENHRY, SYGVKD. There are 16 residues in the CDR3. CDR3 amino acids: CAISEVLAGLGDEQFF. In DNA form, the CDR3 reads TGTGCCATCAGTGAGGTGTTAGCGGGACTTGGCGATGAGCAGTTCTTC.

The chain couples TRBV6-6 to TRBJ1-2; maybe TRBD1 (5 bases). V gave up 0 bases and J gave up 4 bases, with 12 bases separating them. The V gene's germline CDR1 is MNHNY and CDR2 SVGAGI (reference sequence). CDR3 size: 15 residues. The CDR3 region is CASSYSGNRIYGYTF. In nucleotides, the CDR3 is TGTGCCAGCAGTTACTCCGGCAACAGGATCTATGGCTACACCTTC.

V and J are TRBV6-1 and TRBJ1-1; D remains ambiguous. V was trimmed by 5 bases and J by 1 base, leaving 11 bases between them. The germline gives CDR1 MNHNS, CDR2 SASEGT. This CDR3 has 14 amino acids. The CDR3 protein is CASSNPTGNTEAFF. In DNA, the CDR3 is TGTGCCAGCAGTAATCCCACGGGGAACACTGAAGCTTTCTTT.

V gene TRBV7-9 combines with J gene TRBJ2-7; D is uncertain. Germline values: CDR1 SEHNR, CDR2 FQNEAQ (reference sequence). The CDR3 has 15 amino acids. Trimming took 2 bases from V and 2 from J, leaving 13 bases between them. The CDR3 nucleotides are TGTGCCAGCAGCTTAACCGCCAGTGGTCCCTACGAGCAGTACTTC. Translating it yields CASSLTASGPYEQYF. The whole variable domain, remainder taken from reference TRBV7-9 and TRBJ2-7, is DTGVSQNPRHKITKRGQNVTFRCDPISEHNRLYWYRQTLGQGPEFLTYFQNEAQLEKSRLLSDRFSAERPKGSFSTLEIQRTEQGDSAMYLCASSLTASGPYEQYFGPGTRLTVT.

The V call is TRBV30, the J call TRBJ1-4; D is unresolved. Germline-derived CDR1 and CDR2 are GTSNPN and SVGIG (reference sequence). Between the trimmed V and J ends, which lost 2 bases and 5 bases, there was a span of 18 bases. The CDR3 has 16 amino acids. The CDR3 coding sequence is TGTGCCTGGAGTCCACCCGCGTTAGGGAGAAATGAAAAACTGTTTTTT. Protein: CAWSPPALGRNEKLFF.

This clone was detected once. This chain joins TRBV5-6 and TRBJ2-7; D gene unclear. V lost 0 bases to trimming and J lost 0 bases, with 7 bases between them. The CDR3 sequence is 14 residues long. CDR1 and CDR2 (germline): SGHDT, YYEEEE. In DNA form, the CDR3 reads TGTGCCAGCAGCTTGGTGGGCAGCTCCTACGAGCAGTACTTC. Translation gives CASSLVGSSYEQYF.

This clone showed up just a few times. The J gene is TRBJ2-7, the V gene TRBV5-1; 13 bases align to TRBD2. J lost 3 bases, V lost 3 bases, and 3 bases had no gene match. CDR3 length: 15 residues. The germline V gene encodes CDR1 SGHRS and CDR2 YFSETQ. This chain's CDR3 is CASSSRTSGSYEQYF. The CDR3 region has the DNA TGCGCCAGCAGCTCACGGACTAGCGGGAGCTACGAGCAGTACTTC.

This sequence joins TRBV11-2 and TRBJ2-7; 8 bases line up with TRBD2. This CDR3 is built from 14 residues. From germline, CDR1 is SGHAT and CDR2 FQNNGV. The V gene end was trimmed by 1 base and the J gene end by 2 bases; junction bases not matched to a gene: 1. CDR3: CASSLAGGTYEQYF. CDR3 DNA: TGTGCCAGCAGCTTAGCGGGAGGGACCTACGAGCAGTACTTC.

The chain joins TRBV2 to TRBJ2-5; D perhaps matches TRBD1 (6 bases). The CDR3 consists of 13 residues. The V end lost 5 bases, the J end lost 5 bases, and 12 bases lay between the germline ends. CDR1 is SNHLY and CDR2 is FYNNEI in the germline V gene. In DNA, the CDR3 is TGTGCCAGCAGTTACAGGGACGGGGAGACCCAGTACTTC. It is translated as CASSYRDGETQYF.